This T cell receptor (beta chain) stems from a study of response to subunit inactivated influenza vaccine. V lost 1 base and J lost 0, with 6 bases in between. Germline CDR1 is DFQATT and CDR2 is SNEGSKA (reference sequence). CDR3 length: 13 amino acids. Study-wide results and limits: Authors suggested each seasonal influenza vaccination recruits few new T cells.

About this clonotype itself: The antigen remains undetermined.

MiXCR, run by TCRdb on the RT-PCR reads, gives a single entry per CDR3 protein. The sample yields 550,000 to 800,000 distinct CDR3 sequences, about 15% seen once. This chain joins TRBV20-1 and TRBJ2-5; unclear D gene. Here the sequenced sample was PBMCs from blood, taken 11 to 12 days after vaccination. This TCR was sampled from a middle-aged man who received an inactivated influenza vaccine. CDR3 sequence reads: CSARAPYQETQYF. In nucleotides, the CDR3 is TGCAGTGCTAGAGCGCCCTACCAAGAGACCCAGTACTTC.